Listed below are T cell receptor beta chains from one sample, sequenced in a study of metastatic and nonmetastatic thyroid tumors. TCRdb used MiXCR to call clones anew from the PCR reads. The table includes more than 20,000 clones, 20% to 25% detected once. Sequencing used tumor tissue. The receptors stem from a female donor with papillary thyroid cancer or a benign thyroid nodule (not recorded which). Some clones in this sample may be carry-over from other donors' samples. Each CDR3 is given with its conserved first and last residue. The D gene is left open where the match is weak. A clone size is listed for some rows: how often the clone was seen (once, few, many), or a class if it is expanded.

v_gene	abundance	d_gene	j_gene	CDR3nt	CDR3aa
TRBV27	few	TRBD2	TRBJ2-5	TGTGCCAGCAGTCCCTGGGGGTCTAGCGGGCCGGTGACCCAGTACTTC	CASSPWGSSGPVTQYF
TRBV27	-	-	TRBJ2-7	TGTGCCAGTGCCTCGACGGATACCTACGAGCAGTACTTC	CASASTDTYEQYF
TRBV6-6	many	-	TRBJ1-3	TGCGCCAGCAGTTACGACCTATTTGGAAACACCATATATTTT	CASSYDLFGNTIYF
TRBV19	-	TRBD2	TRBJ2-2	TGTGCCAGTAGTATGACTAGCGGGGGGACCGGGGAGCTGTTTTTT	CASSMTSGGTGELFF
TRBV20-1	-	-	TRBJ2-1	TGCAGTGCTAGGGAGGATTTCTCCTACAATGAGCAGTTCTTC	CSAREDFSYNEQFF
TRBV12-3/TRBV12-4	-	-	TRBJ1-2	TGTGCCAGCAGTTTATCACCCGGGGGCTACACCTTC	CASSLSPGGYTF
TRBV19	few	TRBD2	TRBJ2-7	TGTGCCAGTAGTAACCTAGCGGGGTCGTACGAGCAGTACTTC	CASSNLAGSYEQYF
TRBV6-1	-	TRBD2	TRBJ2-1	TGTGCCAGCAGTGGGACTAGCGGGAGCTCCTACAATGAGCAGTTCTTC	CASSGTSGSSYNEQFF
TRBV4-2	-	TRBD2	TRBJ2-7	TGTGCCAGCAGCAGAGCCCTAGAGCGGGAGGGCGAATGGGAGCAGTACTTC	CASSRALEREGEWEQYF
TRBV5-1	-	-	TRBJ2-7	TGCGCCAGCAGCTTGAGGAGTTATGAATACGAGCAGTACTTC	CASSLRSYEYEQYF
TRBV6-5	few	TRBD2	TRBJ2-6	TGTGCCAGCAGGGGGACTAGCGGGAGCGCCTCTGGGGCCAACGTCCTGACTTTC	CASRGTSGSASGANVLTF
TRBV7-9	many	-	TRBJ2-7	TGTGCCAGCAGCCGGGACAACTCCTACGAGCAGTACTTC	CASSRDNSYEQYF
TRBV19	few	-	TRBJ1-1	TGTGCCAGTAAGAGGGGCGGAGGGATGAACACTGAAGCTTTCTTT	CASKRGGGMNTEAFF
TRBV12-3/TRBV12-4	few	-	TRBJ2-7	TGTGCCAGCAGTTTAGGCGGGGACTCCTACGAGCAGTACTTC	CASSLGGDSYEQYF
TRBV30	-	-	TRBJ2-7	TGTGCCTGCGACAGAGCCTACGAGCAGTACTTC	CACDRAYEQYF
TRBV29-1	few	-	TRBJ1-2	TGCAGAGGCCTGGAGAACTATGGCTACACCTTC	CRGLENYGYTF
TRBV5-1	large	-	TRBJ2-3	TGCGCCAGCAGCTTGGCCCAGCGCACAGATACGCAGTATTTT	CASSLAQRTDTQYF
TRBV4-3	many	-	TRBJ2-5	TGCGCCAGCAGCCAAGAGTTCCCTCTAGAGACCCAGTACTTC	CASSQEFPLETQYF
TRBV20-1	-	-	TRBJ1-6	TGCAGTGCTAGAGCCCAGGGTTCGGGTTCACCCCTCCACTTT	CSARAQGSGSPLHF
TRBV6-2/TRBV6-3	-	TRBD1	TRBJ2-7	TGTGCCAGCACCAAGGACAGGGTAGAGTACGAGCAGTACTTC	CASTKDRVEYEQYF
TRBV27	-	TRBD1	TRBJ1-6	TGTGCCAGCAGTGGGACAGGCGATAATTCACCCCTCCACTTT	CASSGTGDNSPLHF
TRBV12-3/TRBV12-4	-	-	TRBJ2-3	TGTGCCAGCAGTTTAAGACCCACCCAGGGGCGGCGGGGCGCAGATACGCAGTATTTT	CASSLRPTQGRRGADTQYF
TRBV15	-	-	TRBJ1-2	TGTGCCACCAGCAAAGATGGTCCCTGGGGCTACACCTTC	CATSKDGPWGYTF
TRBV28	few	TRBD1	TRBJ2-7	TGTGCCAGCAGCAACCGGGGACAGGGGTACGAGCAGTACTTC	CASSNRGQGYEQYF
TRBV9	medium-sized	-	TRBJ1-2	TGTGCCAGCAGCGTAGAGAACAGGGACTATGGCTACACCTTC	CASSVENRDYGYTF
TRBV24-1	medium-sized	-	TRBJ2-1	TGTGCCACCAGTGACAGTAGCTCCTACAATGAGCAGTTCTTC	CATSDSSSYNEQFF
TRBV4-2	-	-	TRBJ2-3	TGTGCCAACAGCAACGCGGTTTGGGTGCAAACTCCAAATACGCAGTATTTT	CANSNAVWVQTPNTQYF
TRBV6-2/TRBV6-3	few	TRBD2	TRBJ2-7	TGTGCCAGCAGTTCTAGCGGGGGCCGATCCTACGATCAGTACTTC	CASSSSGGRSYDQYF
TRBV15	few	-	TRBJ1-6	TGTGCCACCAGTGTGAGGGTGGATTCACCCCTCCACTTT	CATSVRVDSPLHF
TRBV18	-	-	TRBJ1-3	TGTGCCAGCTCACCACCTCAGTCCCTCTCTGGAAACACCATATATTTT	CASSPPQSLSGNTIYF
TRBV27	-	-	TRBJ1-1	TGTGCCAGCAGTCGGATGAACACTGAAGCTTTCTTT	CASSRMNTEAFF
TRBV5-1	medium-sized	TRBD1	TRBJ2-4	TGCGCCAGCAGCGAGACAGGGGGAAACATTCAGTACTTC	CASSETGGNIQYF